This T cell receptor beta chain comes out of a study of blood T cell repertoires in COVID-19. In the authors' workflow: Estimation of nucleated cell counts relied on the amplification of reference gene primers. TCRdb keeps only in-frame clones here, not all; method: immunoSEQ multiplex PCR. The V and J calls and the clone size are those of that table, but D and trimming were determined from the DNA. The sample consists of a few hundred thousand clones, around nine tenths of them appearing once. The length of the CDR3 is 15 residues. The germline gives CDR1 SGHDT, CDR2 YYEEEE. J was trimmed by 7 bases and V by 4 bases; bases with no gene match: 10.

The chain uses TRBV5-6 and TRBJ2-7; TRBD1 matches at 11 bases. This clonotype originated in a woman aged 60 to 75 in a cohort exposed to, infected with or recovered from COVID-19 (not recorded which). Sample: PBMCs or T cells enriched from blood (not recorded which). This CDR3 is CASSGAGQGAFEQYF. The CDR3 DNA sequence: TGTGCCAGCAGCGGTGCTGGACAGGGGGCATTTGAGCAGTACTTC. The full variable domain, completed using reference TRBV5-6 and TRBJ2-7, is DAGVTQSPTHLIKTRGQQVTLRCSPKSGHDTVSWYQQALGQGPQFIFQYYEEEERQRGNFPDRFSGHQFPNYSSELNVNALLLGDSALYLCASSGAGQGAFEQYFGPGTRLTVT.